The source of this T cell receptor (beta chain) is a study of blood T cell repertoires in COVID-19. In the study overall: Specimens from acute and convalescent COVID-19 originated in the United States, Italy and Spain. PBMCs, B-cell-depleted T cells, or T cells provided the cDNA or gDNA that made up the material.

In the authors' workflow: The assay estimated nucleated cells by amplifying reference gene primers. Libraries were prepared by immunoSEQ multiplex PCR; TCRdb keeps only in-frame clonotypes and omits some of them. The DNA was the basis for D and trimming; V, J and clone size are from that table. Of about 140,000 clones in the sample, about 75% were seen once. The study drew participants aged 18 to 89 years from under 30 US areas. Trimming cost V 2 bases and J 7 bases; bases outside gene matches: 4. Per the germline V gene, CDR1 is GTSNPN and CDR2 is SVGIG (reference sequence). The CDR3 spans 12 residues.

This sequence was found in a woman in her fifties or sixties who had recovered from COVID-19. V and J are TRBV30 and TRBJ2-7; the match to TRBD2 covers 8 bases. Source material: PBMCs or T cells enriched from blood (not recorded which). The CDR3 sequence: CAWSTGGAEQYF. The CDR3 nucleotides read TGTGCCTGGAGTACGGGGGGGGCAGAGCAGTACTTC.